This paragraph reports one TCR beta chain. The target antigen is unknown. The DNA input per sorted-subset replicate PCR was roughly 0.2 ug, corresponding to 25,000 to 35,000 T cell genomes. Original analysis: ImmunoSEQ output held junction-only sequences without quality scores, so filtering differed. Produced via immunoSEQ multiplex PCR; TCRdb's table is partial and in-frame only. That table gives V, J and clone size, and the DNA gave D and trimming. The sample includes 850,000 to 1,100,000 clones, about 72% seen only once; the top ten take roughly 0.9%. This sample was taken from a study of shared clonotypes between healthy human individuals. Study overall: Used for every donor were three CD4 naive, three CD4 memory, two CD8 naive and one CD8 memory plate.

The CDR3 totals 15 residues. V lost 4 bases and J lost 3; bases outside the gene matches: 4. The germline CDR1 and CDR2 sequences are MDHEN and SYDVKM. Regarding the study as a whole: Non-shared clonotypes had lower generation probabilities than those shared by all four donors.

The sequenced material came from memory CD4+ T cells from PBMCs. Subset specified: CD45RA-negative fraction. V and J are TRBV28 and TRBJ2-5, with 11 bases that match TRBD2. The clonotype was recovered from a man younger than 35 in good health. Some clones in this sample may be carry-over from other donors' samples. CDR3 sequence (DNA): TGTGCCAGCAGTTCACTAGCGGGAGCTGAAGAGACCCAGTACTTC. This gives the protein CASSSLAGAEETQYF.